The present entry profiles one T cell receptor beta chain with its context. The data belong to a study of T-cell memory formation after mild COVID-19. Germline CDR1 and CDR2: LNHNV and YYDKDF (reference sequence). The CDR3 contains 14 residues. The V gene lost 7 bases and the J gene lost 3 bases, with 15 bases spanning the gap. MiXCR, run by TCRdb on the 5' RACE reads, gives a single entry per CDR3 protein. The sample has about 470,000 distinct CDR3 sequences, around a quarter seen once. The material sequenced was PBMCs or a T cell subset sorted from them (not recorded which). This sequence was found in an adult woman who had mild COVID-19 (a few samples of this study predate the infection). Cell type and time point are not known. The chain links TRBV15 to TRBJ1-1; no definite D call. The CDR3 here is CATTRERLDTEAFF. CDR3 DNA: TGTGCCACCACCCGGGAGAGGCTGGACACTGAAGCTTTCTTT.